A selection of T cell receptor beta chains follows, all from one sample in a study of blood T cell repertoires in COVID-19. Assay used: immunoSEQ multiplex PCR; TCRdb lists only in-frame clones, some missing. The table records over 85,000 clones, approximately 84% of them present only once. The specimen was peripheral blood. Receptors originate from a man aged 40-49 years with active or convalescent COVID-19. Each CDR3 is given with its conserved first and last residue. The D gene is left open where the match is weak. Some rows have no size entry. The others give once, few or many, or a class for an expanded clone.

D	size	V	J	DNA	CDR3
.	.	TRBV5-4	TRBJ2-2	TGTGCCAGCAGCTATGAGTCCGGGGAGCTGTTTTTT	CASSYESGELFF
TRBD1	once	TRBV23-1	TRBJ1-2	TGCGCCAGCAGTCAATCAGGGGGCGACTATGGCTACACCTTC	CASSQSGGDYGYTF
.	.	TRBV9	TRBJ1-6	TGTGCCAGCAGCGAGAGCCCTGGGAGGAGATCACCCCTCCACTTT	CASSESPGRRSPLHF
.	.	TRBV29-1	TRBJ2-1	TGCAGCGTTGACCCAGGGTTAAGCTCCTACAATGAGCAGTTCTTC	CSVDPGLSSYNEQFF
TRBD1	.	TRBV29-1	TRBJ2-1	TGCAGCGTTAAAGGGAGGACAGGGGACAATGAGCAGTTCTTC	CSVKGRTGDNEQFF
.	.	TRBV30	TRBJ1-5	TGTGCCTGGAGTGTAGGGGCAGTTAGCAATCAGCCCCAGCATTTT	CAWSVGAVSNQPQHF
TRBD1	few	TRBV30	TRBJ1-1	TGTGCCTGGAGTGTAAGGACAGGGGTTGACACTGAAGCTTTCTTT	CAWSVRTGVDTEAFF
.	.	TRBV5-1	TRBJ2-7	TGCGCCAGCAGTTCAGGATCCTCCTACGAGCAGTACTTC	CASSSGSSYEQYF
.	.	TRBV10-3	TRBJ1-3	TGTGCCATCAGCCCGGGAAGCTCTGGAAACACCATATATTTT	CAISPGSSGNTIYF
.	.	TRBV3-1/TRBV3-2	TRBJ1-2	TGTGCCAGCAGCCAAGATGCCAGGGAATCTTACGGCTACACCTTC	CASSQDARESYGYTF
.	.	TRBV27	TRBJ1-2	TGTGCCAGCAGCGCCGGACAGCTTCGTGTAGATAGCTACACCTTC	CASSAGQLRVDSYTF
TRBD1	.	TRBV6-5	TRBJ2-7	TGTGCCAGCAGGCGGACAGGGAACTCCTACGAGCAGTACTTC	CASRRTGNSYEQYF
.	.	TRBV11-2	TRBJ2-7	TGTGCCAGCAGCCTCACGTCGGTTGTGAAGCAGTACTTC	CASSLTSVVKQYF
.	.	TRBV2	TRBJ2-7	TGTGCCAGCGGTAAAATCCGGGACTTGGGCTTC	CASGKIRDLGF
.	.	TRBV18	TRBJ2-3	TGTGCCAGCTCACCAGGAGACAGGCGGACAGATACGCAGTATTTT	CASSPGDRRTDTQYF
TRBD2	.	TRBV5-6	TRBJ2-1	TGTGCCAGCAGCCCCGTCGGAATAGCGGGGATAAAATACAATGAGCAGTTCTTC	CASSPVGIAGIKYNEQFF
.	.	TRBV7-2	TRBJ1-6	TGTGCCAGCAGCTTAGAATATGGGGCGAGCTCCTATAATTCACCCCTCCACTTT	CASSLEYGASSYNSPLHF
TRBD1	.	TRBV7-3	TRBJ2-5	TGTGCCAGCAGCTTAAAGGGACAGGGGAGCCGAGAGACCCAGTACTTC	CASSLKGQGSRETQYF
.	.	TRBV19	TRBJ1-2	TGTGCCAGTAGGAAGGAGAAAAGTGGCTACACCTTC	CASRKEKSGYTF
.	.	TRBV21-1	TRBJ2-1	TGTGCCAGCAGCAAAGGGGGAGGTGTGGGACAGGGGTACAATGAGCAGTTCTTC	CASSKGGGVGQGYNEQFF
.	.	TRBV6-6	TRBJ1-5	TGTGCCAGCAGTCCCGGCGGCAGGGCTTGGAGCAATCAGCCCCAGCATTTT	CASSPGGRAWSNQPQHF
.	.	TRBV6-6	TRBJ1-3	TGTGCCAGCGCGCTCTCTGGAAACACCATATATTTT	CASALSGNTIYF